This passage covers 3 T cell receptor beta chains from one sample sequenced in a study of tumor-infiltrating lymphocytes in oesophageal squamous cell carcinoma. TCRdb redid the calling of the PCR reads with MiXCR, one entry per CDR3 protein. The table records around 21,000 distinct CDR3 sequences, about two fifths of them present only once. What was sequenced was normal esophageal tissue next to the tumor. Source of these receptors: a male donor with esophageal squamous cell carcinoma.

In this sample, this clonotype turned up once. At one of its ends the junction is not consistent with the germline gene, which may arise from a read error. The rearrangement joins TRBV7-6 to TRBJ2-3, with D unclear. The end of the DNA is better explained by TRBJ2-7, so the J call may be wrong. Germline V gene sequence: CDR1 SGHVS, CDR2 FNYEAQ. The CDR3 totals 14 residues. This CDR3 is CASSLFPGYYEQYF. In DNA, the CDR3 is TGTGCTAGCAGCTTATTCCCCGGGTACTATGAGCAGTACTTC.

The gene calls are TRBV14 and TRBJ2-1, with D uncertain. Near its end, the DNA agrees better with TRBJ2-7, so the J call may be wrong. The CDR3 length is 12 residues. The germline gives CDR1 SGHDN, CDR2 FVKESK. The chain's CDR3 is CASSQPYYEQYF. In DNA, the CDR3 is TGTGCCAGCAGCCAACCGTACTACGAGCAGTACTTC.

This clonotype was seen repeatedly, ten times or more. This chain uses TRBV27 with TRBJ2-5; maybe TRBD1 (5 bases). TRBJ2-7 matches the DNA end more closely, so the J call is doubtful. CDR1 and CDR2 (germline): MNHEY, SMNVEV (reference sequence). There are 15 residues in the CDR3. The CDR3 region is CASRYLGAGSYEQYF. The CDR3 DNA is TGTGCCAGCAGGTATTTAGGGGCAGGCTCCTACGAGCAGTACTTC.